This T cell receptor beta chain was sequenced for a study of T-cell memory formation after mild COVID-19. Broader study findings: Memory cells collected pre-infection included some clones that later responded, suggesting cross-reactive memory joined. Researchers could not confirm that second-wave clones peaking on day 37 targeted SARS-CoV-2.

Notes on this clonotype: What it binds is unknown.

TCRdb re-called the 5' RACE reads with MiXCR, one entry per CDR3 protein. The repertoire holds a few hundred thousand distinct CDR3 sequences, with 28% as singletons. With 1 base clipped from V and 0 bases from J, the junction kept 1 base outside the gene matches. The CDR3 is 14 amino acids. Looked up from germline, CDR1 is GTSNPN and CDR2 is SVGIG (reference sequence). Sequences were obtained from PBMCs or a T cell subset sorted from them (not recorded which). The V and J genes are TRBV30 and TRBJ2-3; 7 nucleotides line up with TRBD2. This receptor was identified in an adult woman who had mild COVID-19 (a few samples of this study predate the infection). Cell type and time point are not known. The CDR3 protein is CAWSAAGSTDTQYF. The CDR3 nucleotides read TGTGCCTGGAGTGCAGCGGGGAGCACAGATACGCAGTATTTT.